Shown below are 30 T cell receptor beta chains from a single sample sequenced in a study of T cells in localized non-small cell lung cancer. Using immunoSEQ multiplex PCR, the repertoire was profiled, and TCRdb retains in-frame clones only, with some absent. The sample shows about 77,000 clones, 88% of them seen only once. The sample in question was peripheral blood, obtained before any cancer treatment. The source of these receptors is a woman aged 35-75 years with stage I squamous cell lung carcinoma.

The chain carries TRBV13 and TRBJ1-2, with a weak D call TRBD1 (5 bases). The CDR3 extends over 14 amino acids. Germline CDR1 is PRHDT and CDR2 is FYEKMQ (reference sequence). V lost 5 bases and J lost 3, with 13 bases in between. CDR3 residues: CASSPPGRYYGYTF. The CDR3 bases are TGTGCCAGCAGCCCACCGGGACGATACTATGGCTACACCTTC.

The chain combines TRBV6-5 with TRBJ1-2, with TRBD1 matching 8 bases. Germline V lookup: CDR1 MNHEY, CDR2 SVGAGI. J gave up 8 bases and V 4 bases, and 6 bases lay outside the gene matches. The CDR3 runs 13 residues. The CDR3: CASSFGAGGGYTF. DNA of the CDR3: TGTGCCAGCAGTTTTGGGGCAGGGGGCGGCTACACCTTC.

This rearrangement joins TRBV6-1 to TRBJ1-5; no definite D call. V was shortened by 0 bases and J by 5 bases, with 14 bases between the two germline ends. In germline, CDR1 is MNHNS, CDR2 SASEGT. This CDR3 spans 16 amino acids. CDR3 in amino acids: CASSEALPRSDQPQHF. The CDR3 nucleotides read TGTGCCAGCAGTGAAGCGCTACCCCGGTCGGATCAGCCCCAGCATTTT.

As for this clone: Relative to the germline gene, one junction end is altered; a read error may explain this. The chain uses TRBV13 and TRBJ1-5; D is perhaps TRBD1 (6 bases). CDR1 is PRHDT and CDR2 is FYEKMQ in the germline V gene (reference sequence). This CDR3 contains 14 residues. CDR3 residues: CASSIGGSNQPQHF. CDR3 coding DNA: TGTGCCAGCAGCATAGGGGGTAGCAATCAGCCCCAGCATTTT.

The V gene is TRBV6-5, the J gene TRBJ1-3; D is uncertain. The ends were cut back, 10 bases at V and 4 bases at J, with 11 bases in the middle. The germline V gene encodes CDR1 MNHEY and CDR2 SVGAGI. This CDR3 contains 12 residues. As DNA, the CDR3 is TGTGCCACCACGTCTGGGGGAAACACCATATATTTT. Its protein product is CATTSGGNTIYF.

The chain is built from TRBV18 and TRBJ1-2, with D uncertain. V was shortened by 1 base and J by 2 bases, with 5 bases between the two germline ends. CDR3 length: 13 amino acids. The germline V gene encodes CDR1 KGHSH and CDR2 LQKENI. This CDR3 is CASSPQDNYGYTF. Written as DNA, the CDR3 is TGTGCCAGCTCACCACAGGACAACTATGGCTACACCTTC.

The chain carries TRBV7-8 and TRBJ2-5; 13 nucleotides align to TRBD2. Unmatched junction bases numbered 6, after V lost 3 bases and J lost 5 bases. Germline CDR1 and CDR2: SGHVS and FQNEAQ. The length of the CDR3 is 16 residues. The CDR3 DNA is TGTGCCAGCAGCTTCACTAGCGGGGGGGCCTTGGAGACCCAGTACTTC. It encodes CASSFTSGGALETQYF. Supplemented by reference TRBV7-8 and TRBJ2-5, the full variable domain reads GAGVSQSPRYKVAKRGQDVALRCDPISGHVSLFWYQQALGQGPEFLTYFQNEAQLDKSGLPSDRFFAERPEGSVSTLKIQRTQQEDSAVYLCASSFTSGGALETQYFGPGTRLLVL.

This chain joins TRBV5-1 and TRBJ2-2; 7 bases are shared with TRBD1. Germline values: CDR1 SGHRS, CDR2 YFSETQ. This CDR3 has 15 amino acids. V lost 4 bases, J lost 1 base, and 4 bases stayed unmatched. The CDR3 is CASSTGQLNTGELFF. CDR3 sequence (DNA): TGCGCCAGCAGCACGGGACAGCTGAACACCGGGGAGCTGTTTTTT. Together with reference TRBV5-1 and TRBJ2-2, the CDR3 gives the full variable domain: KAGVTQTPRYLIKTRGQQVTLSCSPISGHRSVSWYQQTPGQGLQFLFEYFSETQRNKGNFPGRFSGRQFSNSRSEMNVSTLELGDSALYLCASSTGQLNTGELFFGEGSRLTVL.

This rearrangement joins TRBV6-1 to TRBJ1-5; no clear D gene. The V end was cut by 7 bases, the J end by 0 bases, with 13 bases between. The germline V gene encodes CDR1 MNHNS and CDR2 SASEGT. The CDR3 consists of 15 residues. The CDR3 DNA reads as TGTGCCAGCACTACGACACCCTATAGCAATCAGCCCCAGCATTTT. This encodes CASTTTPYSNQPQHF.

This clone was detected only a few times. In DNA, the CDR3 is TGTGCCAGCAGCCTCGACAGGGGTCTATTCTATGAGCAGTTCTTC. This translates into CASSLDRGLFYEQFF. The chain has TRBV7-3 and TRBJ2-1; 8 nucleotides agree with TRBD1. CDR1 and CDR2 from the germline V gene are SGHTA and FQGTGA. The CDR3 totals 15 residues. Unmatched junction bases numbered 11, after V lost 5 bases and J lost 8 bases.

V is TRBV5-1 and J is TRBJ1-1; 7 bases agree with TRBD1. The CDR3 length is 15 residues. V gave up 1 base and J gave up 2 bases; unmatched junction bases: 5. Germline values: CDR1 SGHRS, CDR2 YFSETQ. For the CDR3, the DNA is TGCGCCAGCAGCTTGAGGGGGACAGTTAACACTGAAGCTTTCTTT. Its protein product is CASSLRGTVNTEAFF.

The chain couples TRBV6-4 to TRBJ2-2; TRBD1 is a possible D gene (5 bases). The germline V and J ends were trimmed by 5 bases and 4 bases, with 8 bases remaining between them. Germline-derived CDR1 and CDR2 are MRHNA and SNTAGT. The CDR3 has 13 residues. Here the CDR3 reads CASSSQATGELFF. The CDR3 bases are TGTGCCAGCAGTTCACAGGCCACCGGGGAGCTGTTTTTT.

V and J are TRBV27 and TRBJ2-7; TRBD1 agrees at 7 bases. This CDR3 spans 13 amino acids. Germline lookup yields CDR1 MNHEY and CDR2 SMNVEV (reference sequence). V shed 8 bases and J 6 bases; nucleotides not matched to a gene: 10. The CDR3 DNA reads TGTGCCAGCCGGGTACAGGGGTATGGCGAGCAGTACTTC. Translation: CASRVQGYGEQYF.

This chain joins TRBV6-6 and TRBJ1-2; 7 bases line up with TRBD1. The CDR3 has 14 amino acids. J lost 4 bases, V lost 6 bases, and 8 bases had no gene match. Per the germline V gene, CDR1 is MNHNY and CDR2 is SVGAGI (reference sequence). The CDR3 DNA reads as TGTGCCAGCAGCCCGGGACAGAACACCTATGGCTACACCTTC. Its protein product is CASSPGQNTYGYTF.

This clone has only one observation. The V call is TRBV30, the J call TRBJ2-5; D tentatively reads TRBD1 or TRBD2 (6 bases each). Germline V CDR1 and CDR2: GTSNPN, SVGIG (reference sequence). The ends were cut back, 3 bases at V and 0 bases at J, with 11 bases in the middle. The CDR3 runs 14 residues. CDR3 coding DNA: TGTGCCTGGAGGGAGGGACACAACCAAGAGACCCAGTACTTC. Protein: CAWREGHNQETQYF.

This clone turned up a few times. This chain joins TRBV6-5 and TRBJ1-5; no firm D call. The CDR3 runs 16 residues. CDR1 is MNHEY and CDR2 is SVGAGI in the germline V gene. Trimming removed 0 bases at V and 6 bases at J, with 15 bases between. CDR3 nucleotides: TGTGCCAGCAGTTACTCCTCTCCGGGAGGTGGTCAGCCCCAGCATTTT. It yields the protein CASSYSSPGGGQPQHF.

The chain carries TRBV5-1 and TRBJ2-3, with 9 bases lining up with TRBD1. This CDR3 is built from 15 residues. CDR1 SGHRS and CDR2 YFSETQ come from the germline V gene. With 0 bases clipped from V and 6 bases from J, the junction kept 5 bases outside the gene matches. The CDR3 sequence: CASSLANGQGDTQYF. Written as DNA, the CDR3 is TGCGCCAGCAGCTTGGCCAATGGACAGGGGGATACGCAGTATTTT.

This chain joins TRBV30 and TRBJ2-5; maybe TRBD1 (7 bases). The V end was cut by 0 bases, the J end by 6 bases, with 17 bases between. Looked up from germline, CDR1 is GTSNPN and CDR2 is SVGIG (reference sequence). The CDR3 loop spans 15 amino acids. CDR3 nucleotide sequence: TGTGCCTGGAGTGTAAAGGGGGCGGGGACCCAGACCCAGTACTTC. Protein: CAWSVKGAGTQTQYF.

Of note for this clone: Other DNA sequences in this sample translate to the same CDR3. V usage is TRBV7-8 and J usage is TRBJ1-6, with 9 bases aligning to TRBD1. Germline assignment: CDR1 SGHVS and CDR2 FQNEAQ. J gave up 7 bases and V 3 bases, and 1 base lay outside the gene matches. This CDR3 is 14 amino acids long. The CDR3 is CASSLGTGNSPLHF. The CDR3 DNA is TGTGCCAGCAGCTTGGGGACAGGGAATTCACCCCTCCACTTT.

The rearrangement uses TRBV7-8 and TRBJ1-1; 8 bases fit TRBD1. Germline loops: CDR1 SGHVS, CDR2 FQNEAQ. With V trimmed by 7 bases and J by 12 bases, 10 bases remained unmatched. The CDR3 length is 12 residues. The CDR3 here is CASNSQGAVTFF. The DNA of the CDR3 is TGTGCCAGCAACTCTCAGGGGGCGGTGACTTTCTTT.

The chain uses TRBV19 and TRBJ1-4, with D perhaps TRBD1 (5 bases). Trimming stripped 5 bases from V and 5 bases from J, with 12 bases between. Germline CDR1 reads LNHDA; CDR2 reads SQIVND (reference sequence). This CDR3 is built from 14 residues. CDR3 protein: CASSFREGNEKLFF. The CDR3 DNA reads TGTGCCAGTAGTTTCAGGGAGGGGAATGAAAAACTGTTTTTT.

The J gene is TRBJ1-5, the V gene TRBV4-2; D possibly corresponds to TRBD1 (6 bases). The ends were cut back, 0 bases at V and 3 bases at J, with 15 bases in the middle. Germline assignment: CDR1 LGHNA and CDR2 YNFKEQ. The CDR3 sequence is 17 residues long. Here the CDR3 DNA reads TGTGCCAGCAGCCAAGAGGCATTGGCAGGGGACAATCAGCCCCAGCATTTT. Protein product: CASSQEALAGDNQPQHF.

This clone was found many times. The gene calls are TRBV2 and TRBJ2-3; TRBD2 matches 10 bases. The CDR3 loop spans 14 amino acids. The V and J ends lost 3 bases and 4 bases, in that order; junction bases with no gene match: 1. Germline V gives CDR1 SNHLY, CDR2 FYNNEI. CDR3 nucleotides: TGTGCCAGCAGTGAGAGCGGGGGGGCAGATACGCAGTATTTT. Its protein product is CASSESGGADTQYF.

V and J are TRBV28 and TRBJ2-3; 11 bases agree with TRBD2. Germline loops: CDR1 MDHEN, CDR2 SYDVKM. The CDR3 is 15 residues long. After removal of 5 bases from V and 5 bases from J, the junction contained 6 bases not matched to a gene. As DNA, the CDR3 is TGTGCCAGCAGTGTTAGCGGGGGGGCCAGAGATACGCAGTATTTT. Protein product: CASSVSGGARDTQYF.

The DNA for the CDR3 is TGCGCCAGCACTAGGGGAGAGAGCTCCTACAATGAGCAGTTCTTC. It translates to CASTRGESSYNEQFF. The rearrangement uses TRBV5-1 and TRBJ2-1; D is tentatively TRBD1 or TRBD2 (5 bases each). Trimming took off 6 bases at V and 0 bases at J, with 13 bases between the two ends. The CDR3 has 15 residues. Germline CDR1 SGHRS, CDR2 YFSETQ. Full variable domain (remainder filled in from reference TRBV5-1 and TRBJ2-1): KAGVTQTPRYLIKTRGQQVTLSCSPISGHRSVSWYQQTPGQGLQFLFEYFSETQRNKGNFPGRFSGRQFSNSRSEMNVSTLELGDSALYLCASTRGESSYNEQFFGPGTRLTVL.

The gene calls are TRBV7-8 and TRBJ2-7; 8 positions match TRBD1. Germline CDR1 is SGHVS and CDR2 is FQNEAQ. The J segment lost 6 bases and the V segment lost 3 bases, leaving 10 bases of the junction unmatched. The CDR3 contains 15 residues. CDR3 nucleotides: TGTGCCAGCAGCTTTGGAGGACAGGGCACCGGCGAGCAGTACTTC. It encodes CASSFGGQGTGEQYF.

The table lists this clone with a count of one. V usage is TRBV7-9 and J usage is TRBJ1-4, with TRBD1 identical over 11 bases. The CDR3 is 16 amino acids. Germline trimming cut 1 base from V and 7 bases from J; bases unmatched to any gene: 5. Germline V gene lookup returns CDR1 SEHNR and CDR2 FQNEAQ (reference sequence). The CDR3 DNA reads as TGTGCCAGCAGCTTAGGGGACAGGGGGGACGGTGAAAAACTGTTTTTT. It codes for CASSLGDRGDGEKLFF.

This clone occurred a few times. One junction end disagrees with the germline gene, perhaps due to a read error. CDR3 bases: TGTGCTAGCAGCTTAGCGCCCGTGGAGACCCAGTACTTC. The encoded protein is CASSLAPVETQYF. The chain joins TRBV7-7 to TRBJ2-5; maybe TRBD2 (5 bases). Germline V gene lookup returns CDR1 SSHAT and CDR2 FNYEAQ (reference sequence). This CDR3 is built from 13 residues.

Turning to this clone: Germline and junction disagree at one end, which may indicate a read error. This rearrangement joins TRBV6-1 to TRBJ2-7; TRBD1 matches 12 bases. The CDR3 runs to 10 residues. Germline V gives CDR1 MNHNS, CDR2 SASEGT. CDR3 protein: CASNGDRGHF. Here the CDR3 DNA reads TGTGCCAGCAATGGGGACAGGGGGCACTTC.

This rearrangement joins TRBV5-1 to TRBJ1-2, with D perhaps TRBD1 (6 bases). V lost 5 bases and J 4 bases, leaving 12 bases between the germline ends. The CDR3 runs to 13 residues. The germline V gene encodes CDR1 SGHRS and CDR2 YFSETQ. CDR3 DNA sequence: TGCGCCAGCAGTCCAGACAGGATCTATGGCTACACCTTC. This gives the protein CASSPDRIYGYTF.